The 26 T cell receptor beta chains reported below all come from one sample, sequenced in a study of molecular identifiers for immune sequencing clone quantification. MiXCR, run by TCRdb on the PCR reads, gives a single entry per CDR3 protein. The sample records hundreds of thousands of distinct CDR3 sequences, 20% to 25% being singletons. Source material: naive CD8+ T cells from blood, with Jurkat cell RNA spiked in. Subset specified: FACS-sorted CD8+CD4-CCR7+CD45RA+ naive T cells. These receptors came from a human donor in good health. Some libraries in this study had Jurkat cell RNA spiked in.

The CDR3 DNA reads TGTGCCAGCGGCAGGGCAATCAATCAGCCCCAGCATTTT. It yields the protein CASGRAINQPQHF. J is TRBJ1-5 and V is TRBV9; TRBD1 is a possible D gene (5 bases). The V gene's germline CDR1 is SGDLS and CDR2 YYNGEE. The CDR3 contains 13 residues. V was trimmed by 7 bases and J by 3 bases, leaving 11 bases between them. Supplemented by reference TRBV9 and TRBJ1-5, the full variable domain reads DSGVTQTPKHLITATGQRVTLRCSPRSGDLSVYWYQQSLDQGLQFLIQYYNGEERAKGNILERFSAQQFPDLHSELNLSSLELGDSALYFCASGRAINQPQHFGDGTRLSIL.

This clonotype showed up just a few times. A much larger clone differs by one base, so this may be a read error. The gene calls are TRBV20-1 and TRBJ2-3; D unclear. This CDR3 has 13 residues. The germline gives CDR1 DFQATT, CDR2 SNEGSKA (reference sequence). The CDR3 region is CSASSRNTVTQYF. The CDR3 DNA reads TGCAGTGCTAGTAGTAGAAACACAGTTACGCAGTATTTT.

This clonotype was seen at least ten times. V and J are TRBV7-9 and TRBJ1-1; D ambiguous. Germline CDR1 is SEHNR and CDR2 is FQNEAQ (reference sequence). There are 10 residues in the CDR3. V was trimmed by 2 bases and J by 5 bases, leaving 0 bases between them. CDR3 sequence: CASSLTEAFF. In nucleotides, the CDR3 is TGTGCCAGCAGCTTAACTGAAGCTTTCTTT.

This clonotype was seen repeatedly, ten times or more. CDR3 protein: CASSPEGVGLETQYF. The CDR3 bases are TGTGCCAGCAGCCCAGAGGGGGTCGGCCTGGAGACCCAGTACTTC. The V and J genes are TRBV14 and TRBJ2-5, with TRBD1 as a possible D gene (6 bases). In germline, CDR1 is SGHDN, CDR2 FVKESK. The CDR3 runs 15 residues. The V end was cut by 4 bases, the J end by 5 bases, with 17 bases between.

This clonotype showed up many times. This chain joins TRBV7-9 and TRBJ1-5; no reliable D call. The CDR3 covers 13 residues. Germline V lookup: CDR1 SEHNR, CDR2 FQNEAQ (reference sequence). V shed 8 bases and J shed 7 bases, with 15 bases lying between them. The DNA of the CDR3 is TGTGCCAGCGGCGGAGGGTTAGGCCAGCCCCAGCATTTT. Its translation: CASGGGLGQPQHF.

This chain connects TRBV11-2 to TRBJ2-5, with 7 positions matching TRBD2. The CDR3 length is 12 residues. Germline V gene lookup returns CDR1 SGHAT and CDR2 FQNNGV. V shed 2 bases, J shed 13 bases, and the junction held 7 bases outside the gene matches. CDR3 in amino acids: CASSLRLAPSYF. The DNA for the CDR3 is TGTGCCAGCAGCTTACGACTAGCTCCGTCGTACTTC.

This clonotype was seen ten or more times. The chain is built from TRBV4-3 and TRBJ1-4, with D hard to call. There are 14 residues in the CDR3. The germline gives CDR1 LGHNA, CDR2 YSLEER. V was cut by 5 bases and J by 0 bases, with 7 bases left in between. The CDR3 is CASSAYATNEKLFF. The DNA of the CDR3 is TGCGCCAGCAGCGCGTACGCAACTAATGAAAAACTGTTTTTT.

There are a few counts of this clonotype. V usage is TRBV27 and J usage is TRBJ1-1; D perhaps matches TRBD1 (5 bases). Germline CDR1 and CDR2: MNHEY and SMNVEV (reference sequence). CDR3 length: 14 amino acids. The ends were cut back, 7 bases at V and 4 bases at J, with 16 bases in the middle. The CDR3 loop is CASTNWGGGTEAFF. The CDR3 bases are TGTGCCAGCACCAACTGGGGGGGGGGCACTGAAGCTTTCTTT.

A note on this clonotype: A much larger clone sits a single nucleotide away, making a read error possible. V and J are TRBV5-6 and TRBJ1-6, with TRBD1 matching over 7 bases. Germline loops: CDR1 SGHDT, CDR2 YYEEEE. The CDR3 loop spans 15 amino acids. Trimming took 4 bases from V and 8 from J; bases not matched to a gene: 9. The CDR3 here is CASSRGTEYDSPLHF. CDR3 bases: TGTGCCAGCAGCCGAGGGACAGAGTATGATTCACCCCTCCACTTT.

With regard to this clonotype: A read error may explain this, as a much larger clone is one base away. The genes are TRBV2 and TRBJ1-5; D is unclear. The germline gives CDR1 SNHLY, CDR2 FYNNEI. This CDR3 region has 14 residues. The CDR3 DNA is TGTGCCAGCAGTGAAGTCAGTAGCAATCAGCTCCAGCATTTT. Residues: CASSEVSSNQLQHF.

This clonotype was recorded at least ten times. V usage is TRBV28 and J usage is TRBJ2-7, with 10 bases that match TRBD1. From germline, CDR1 is MDHEN and CDR2 SYDVKM. CDR3 length: 14 residues. Losses at the gene ends were 5 bases for V and 5 bases for J; bases not matched to a gene: 6. CDR3 amino acids: CASSPSTGGHEQYF. The CDR3 nucleotides read TGTGCCAGCAGTCCTTCGACAGGGGGCCACGAGCAGTACTTC.

Remarks on this clonotype: Given a much more abundant clone one base away, this may be a read error. The chain combines TRBV7-2 with TRBJ1-4; D call uncertain. The CDR3 is 15 amino acids. The germline V and J ends were trimmed by 1 base and 0 bases, with 6 bases remaining between them. CDR1 is SGHTA, CDR2 FQGNSA, per germline. CDR3 loop: CASSLVYTTNEKLFF. CDR3 bases: TGTGCCAGCAGCTTAGTCTATACAACTAATGAAAAACTGTTTTTT.

This clonotype was picked up many times. The chain couples TRBV30 to TRBJ1-1; tentatively, D is TRBD1 (5 bases). The CDR3 loop spans 11 amino acids. The V gene lost 7 bases and the J gene lost 6 bases, with 12 bases spanning the gap. CDR1 is GTSNPN, CDR2 SVGIG, per germline (reference sequence). The CDR3 coding sequence is TGTGCCTACGAGTGGGGGGCTGAAGCTTTCTTT. Its translation is CAYEWGAEAFF.

This clonotype was seen many times. The rearrangement links TRBV6-6 to TRBJ2-3, with TRBD2 as a possible D gene (6 bases). The germline V gene encodes CDR1 MNHNY and CDR2 SVGAGI (reference sequence). The CDR3 length is 17 residues. Deletions cut 5 bases from V and 1 base from J, with 19 bases between. This CDR3 reads CASSQTRAGPGTDTQYF. Here the CDR3 DNA reads TGTGCCAGCAGTCAAACAAGGGCGGGGCCCGGCACAGATACGCAGTATTTT.

This clonotype was counted a single time. A much larger clone differs by one base, so this may be a read error. This rearrangement joins TRBV19 to TRBJ1-2, with no clear D. This CDR3 region has 14 residues. The germline V and J ends were trimmed by 2 bases and 3 bases, with 10 bases remaining between them. Per the germline V gene, CDR1 is LNHDA and CDR2 is SQIVND (reference sequence). DNA for the CDR3: TGTGCCAGTAGTATAACGGGCACGGACTATGGCTACACCTTC. Its protein product is CASSITGTDYGYTF. The whole variable domain, remainder taken from reference TRBV19 and TRBJ1-2, is DGGITQSPKYLFRKEGQNVTLSCEQNLNHDAMYWYRQDPGQGLRLIYYSQIVNDFQKGDIAEGYSVSREKKESFPLTVTSAQKNPTAFYLCASSITGTDYGYTFGSGTRLTVV.

This clonotype was observed at least ten times. The chain links TRBV2 to TRBJ2-4; D ambiguous. Trimming took off 6 bases at V and 7 bases at J, with 16 bases between the two ends. Germline lookup yields CDR1 SNHLY and CDR2 FYNNEI. The CDR3 contains 14 residues. CDR3 loop: CASSSLEGMNIQYF. The CDR3 DNA reads as TGTGCCAGCAGCTCCCTGGAAGGGATGAACATTCAGTACTTC. The full variable domain, completed using reference TRBV2 and TRBJ2-4, is EPEVTQTPSHQVTQMGQEVILRCVPISNHLYFYWYRQILGQKVEFLVSFYNNEISEKSEIFDDQFSVERPDGSNFTLKIRSTKLEDSAMYFCASSSLEGMNIQYFGAGTRLSVL.

This clonotype has at least ten counts. The chain joins TRBV28 to TRBJ2-6; D is undetermined. Germline CDR1 and CDR2: MDHEN and SYDVKM. The CDR3 runs to 13 residues. The germline V and J ends were trimmed by 2 bases and 2 bases, with 1 base remaining between them. The CDR3 DNA reads as TGTGCCAGCAGTTTAACTGGGGCCAACGTCCTGACTTTC. The encoded protein is CASSLTGANVLTF. Full variable domain (rest looked up from reference TRBV28 and TRBJ2-6): DVKVTQSSRYLVKRTGEKVFLECVQDMDHENMFWYRQDPGLGLRLIYFSYDVKMKEKGDIPEGYSVSREKKERFSLILESASTNQTSMYLCASSLTGANVLTFGAGSRLTVL.

The table lists this clonotype with many counts. The chain carries TRBV7-9 and TRBJ2-1; D remains unclear. V lost 4 bases and J 6 bases, leaving 7 bases between the germline ends. The CDR3 has 12 amino acids. Germline loops: CDR1 SEHNR, CDR2 FQNEAQ (reference sequence). The CDR3 DNA is TGTGCCAGCAGCTCCCTATCCAATGAGCAGTTCTTC. Amino acid sequence: CASSSLSNEQFF.

This clonotype was seen more than once but under ten times. V gene TRBV27 combines with J gene TRBJ2-1; D assignment may be TRBD1 or TRBD2 (5 bases each). The CDR3 has 15 amino acids. CDR1 is MNHEY and CDR2 is SMNVEV in the germline V gene (reference sequence). The germline V and J ends were trimmed by 4 bases and 0 bases, with 10 bases remaining between them. In nucleotides, the CDR3 is TGTGCCAGCAGTTCTGAGGGGAGCTCCTACAATGAGCAGTTCTTC. Translating gives CASSSEGSSYNEQFF.

V gene TRBV19 combines with J gene TRBJ1-1, with 7 bases that match TRBD1. The CDR3 contains 14 residues. With V trimmed by 4 bases and J by 4 bases, 6 bases remained unmatched. Germline CDR1 and CDR2: LNHDA and SQIVND (reference sequence). The CDR3 DNA sequence: TGTGCCAGTAGTAGGGGAGGGGGCTTCACTGAAGCTTTCTTT. Amino acid sequence: CASSRGGGFTEAFF.

As to this clonotype: A much larger clonotype is one base distant, so this may be a read error. V usage is TRBV14 and J usage is TRBJ1-1; D unresolved. Trimming took off 1 base at V and 0 bases at J, with 12 bases between the two ends. CDR3 length equals 16 residues. Germline V gives CDR1 SGHDN, CDR2 FVKESK. The CDR3 DNA reads as TGTGCCAGCAGCCAAGGTTCGGCAGGCTTGAACACTGAAGCTTTCTTT. Amino acids: CASSQGSAGLNTEAFF.

On this clonotype itself: A read error may explain this, as a much larger clone is one base away. The V and J genes are TRBV6-2 or TRBV6-3 and TRBJ2-3; 14 bases match TRBD2. The junction had 4 bases not matched to a gene; V was cut back by 5 bases and J by 6 bases. Per the germline V gene, CDR1 is MNHEY and CDR2 is SVGEGT. The CDR3 length is 15 residues. CDR3 sequence (DNA): TGTGCCAGCAGTCAGACTAGCGGGGGGGTGGATACGCAGTATTTT. Translating gives CASSQTSGGVDTQYF.

Many counts were recorded for this clonotype. The V and J genes are TRBV4-1 and TRBJ1-1, with 7 bases identical to TRBD1. The germline V gene has CDR1 MGHRA and CDR2 YSYEKL. This CDR3 has 15 amino acids. Trimming cost V 0 bases and J 5 bases; bases outside gene matches: 6. The CDR3 region is CASSQDTGVETEAFF. DNA of the CDR3: TGCGCCAGCAGCCAAGATACAGGGGTGGAGACTGAAGCTTTCTTT.

As for this clonotype: One base away lies a much larger clone, so this may be a sequencing read error. V is TRBV3-1 and J is TRBJ1-4, with a possible D match to TRBD1 (5 bases). The CDR3 loop spans 16 amino acids. Germline V lookup: CDR1 LGHDT, CDR2 YNNKEL (reference sequence). Trimming removed 3 bases at V and 5 bases at J, with 16 bases between. CDR3 sequence reads: CASSHAWGEENEKLFF. In DNA form, the CDR3 reads TGTGCCAGCAGCCACGCATGGGGCGAAGAGAATGAAAAACTGTTTTTT.

In this sample, this clonotype turned up a few times. CDR3 loop: CSVEDGSYNEQFF. The CDR3 nucleotides are TGCAGCGTTGAGGATGGCTCCTACAATGAGCAGTTCTTC. This rearrangement joins TRBV29-1 to TRBJ2-1; D ambiguous. The CDR3 is made up of 13 amino acids. The V end lost 3 bases, the J end lost 0 bases, and 6 bases lay between the germline ends. CDR1 and CDR2 from the germline V gene are SQVTM and ANQGSEA.

In its sample, this clonotype was seen a few times. This sequence may be a read error, since a much larger clone differs from it by one base. The CDR3 protein is CVSSLAGTGYEQYF. For the CDR3, the DNA is TGTGTCAGCAGCTTGGCCGGGACAGGCTACGAGCAGTACTTC. The chain joins TRBV5-6 to TRBJ2-7; 8 positions match TRBD1. Germline CDR1 reads SGHDT; CDR2 reads YYEEEE. The CDR3 is made up of 14 amino acids.